Detailed here is one TCR beta chain. Its matching antigen is unknown. This sample is part of a study of cytomegalovirus exposure and HLA in healthy donors. Overall study results and limits: In a later analysis, TCR beta V- and J-gene trimming was associated with a missense DCLRE1C variant. TCR beta chains numbering more than 150 were designated cytomegalovirus-associated. HLA alleles were associated with around 17,000 TCR beta sequences in a later analysis at 0.05 false discovery rate.

It was with 60 Vbeta and 13 Jbeta primers that the PCR ran. The table came from immunoSEQ multiplex PCR; TCRdb's copy has only in-frame clones and leaves some out. The sample records 180,000 or so clones, 70% to 90% being singletons. V lost 3 bases and J lost 0; bases outside the gene matches: 4. This CDR3 is 16 amino acids long. Germline CDR1 and CDR2: KGHSH and LQKENI. V gene TRBV18 combines with J gene TRBJ1-4, with 7 nucleotides matching TRBD1. The TCR originated in a young man in good health and CMV-seropositive. Material: PBMCs. CDR3 in DNA: TGTGCCAGCTCACCGCGGACAGGTGCAACTAATGAAAAACTGTTTTTT. Protein sequence: CASSPRTGATNEKLFF.